These T cell receptor beta chains were read from a single sample in a study of blood T cells in healthy people across ages. TCRdb processed the 5' RACE reads anew with MiXCR; each CDR3 protein has one entry. Of more than 900,000 distinct CDR3 sequences listed, almost 25% are singletons. A further study also used this sample, focusing on T cells of mothers and their children.

The material sequenced was blood. These TCRs come from a girl aged 2 to 9 in good health. Both conserved end residues are trimmed from each CDR3. Rows may omit the clone size; those that give it use once, few, many or a size class.

J gene	V gene	clone size	CDR3 protein
TRBJ1-1	TRBV12-3/TRBV12-4	.	ASRAWQSMNTEAF
TRBJ2-7	TRBV28	.	ASSPRSTSGRYQQY
TRBJ1-1	TRBV6-6	.	ASSWGGVSTEAF
TRBJ1-1	TRBV4-3	.	ASSQDRFSPNTEAF
.	TRBV7-9	.	ASGMSDGTYEQY
TRBJ2-7	TRBV27	few	ASSLVGSGTNEQY
TRBJ1-1	TRBV4-3	.	ASSQGNENTEAF
TRBJ1-2	TRBV12-3/TRBV12-4	.	ASSLSPGTGVGYT
TRBJ2-1	TRBV7-8	few	ASSLEAVSSYNEQF
TRBJ2-1	TRBV11-1	many	ASHAPGYNEQF
TRBJ1-6	TRBV6-6	.	ASSPGTLNSPLH
TRBJ2-2	TRBV20-1	.	SATSGITGELF
TRBJ2-5	TRBV5-1	.	ASSLAVYASEETRY
TRBJ2-1	TRBV7-2	.	ASSDQAASSYNEQF
TRBJ1-4	TRBV27	many	ASSSPREKLF
TRBJ2-7	TRBV28	once	ASRPTGGVSEQY
TRBJ2-1	TRBV29-1	.	SVEEDRGPFEQF
TRBJ2-1	TRBV7-9	.	ASSLPQGNEQF
TRBJ2-5	TRBV7-8	few	ASDGGQNLQETQY
TRBJ1-1	TRBV7-2	few	ASSPYGDGKTEAF
TRBJ1-2	TRBV10-3	.	AIGDRGPTYGYT
TRBJ2-5	TRBV6-5	few	ASSYAWGGSEETQY
TRBJ2-1	TRBV27	.	ASRNNNEQF
TRBJ2-5	TRBV5-1	.	ASSLFITGDGETQY
TRBJ2-1	TRBV24-1	few	ATSDNQYTSGSRGEQF
TRBJ2-5	TRBV29-1	.	SVVFGGGLQETQY
TRBJ2-5	TRBV11-3	few	ASSLAGSVTQY
TRBJ2-7	TRBV11-2	few	ASSLVSGHTNEQY
TRBJ2-3	TRBV4-3	.	ASSQDFASKDTQY
TRBJ2-2	TRBV11-2	.	ASSLVYTGELF
TRBJ1-4	TRBV10-2	few	ASSAKTGGNEKLF
TRBJ1-2	TRBV3-1	.	ASSQMEDGYI
TRBJ2-6	TRBV29-1	.	SANQGTSGANVLT
.	TRBV7-8	.	ASSLAGRGYEQY
TRBJ1-2	TRBV20-1	.	SAREEGANYGYT
TRBJ2-3	TRBV20-1	few	SASSRREGDTQY
.	TRBV20-1	.	SAPYGVPPEQY
TRBJ2-5	TRBV11-2	few	ASSSDWTSEETQY
TRBJ1-2	TRBV29-1	.	SVATVAKGYT
TRBJ2-1	TRBV4-3	.	ASSQAHGGGNEQF
TRBJ2-4	TRBV12-3/TRBV12-4	.	ASSPLILAKNIQY
TRBJ2-1	TRBV28	.	ASSLGGRLASEQF
TRBJ1-4	TRBV28	.	ASTGRDSVYTTNEKLF
TRBJ2-1	TRBV12-5	few	ASGPGGLEQF
TRBJ2-7	TRBV25-1	.	ASSELKGSYEQY
TRBJ2-5	TRBV7-8	few	ASSLGEGLHQETQY
TRBJ2-4	TRBV20-1	few	SARDIAFGGAEGNIQY
.	TRBV7-2	.	ASSSQRGPYEQY
TRBJ2-1	TRBV2	few	ASKAGGNYNEQF
TRBJ2-1	TRBV20-1	few	SVVGPGRRAQF